This is a list of T cell receptor beta chains from one sample in a study of blood T cell repertoires in COVID-19. Here immunoSEQ multiplex PCR was the method, and the copy in TCRdb shows in-frame clones only, minus some. Of 650,000 to 800,000 clones listed, over 80% are singletons. Material for sequencing was peripheral blood. These receptors all come from a woman aged 18-29 years with acute or convalescent COVID-19. Both conserved end residues are part of each CDR3. D genes are given only for firm matches. Only some rows state a clone size, as once, few, many or a class for expanded clones.

J gene	clone size	D gene	V gene	CDR3 protein	CDR3 DNA
TRBJ2-1	-	-	TRBV24-1	CATSDLTVNEQFF	TGTGCCACCAGTGATTTGACGGTGAATGAGCAGTTCTTC
TRBJ1-2	-	-	TRBV4-3	CASSQDPYSRQGGYTF	TGCGCCAGCAGCCAAGATCCCTACTCGCGCCAGGGTGGCTACACCTTC
TRBJ1-3	-	-	TRBV19	CASSGDRLSGNTIYF	TGTGCCAGTAGTGGAGACAGACTCTCTGGAAACACCATATATTTT
TRBJ1-6	-	TRBD1	TRBV6-5	CASSRDRSTLHF	TGTGCCAGCAGCCGGGACAGGTCGACCCTCCACTTT
TRBJ1-1	once	-	TRBV6-5	CASSPGGNTEAFF	TGTGCCAGCAGCCCCGGGGGGAACACTGAAGCTTTCTTT
TRBJ1-2	-	-	TRBV11-2	CASSAGGGSHGYTF	TGTGCCAGCAGCGCGGGTGGGGGGTCCCATGGCTACACCTTC
TRBJ1-1	-	TRBD1	TRBV12-3/TRBV12-4	CASRYRGIEAFF	TGTGCCAGCAGATACAGGGGAATTGAAGCTTTCTTT
TRBJ1-2	-	TRBD1	TRBV30	CACQPTPGQPAVTGYTF	TGTGCCTGCCAACCTACTCCGGGACAGCCGGCAGTAACTGGCTACACCTTC
TRBJ1-2	-	-	TRBV10-3	CAIRTGSYGYTF	TGTGCCATCAGAACAGGGTCCTATGGCTACACCTTC
TRBJ1-2	once	TRBD1	TRBV20-1	CSAIRQGDYTF	TGCAGTGCTATCAGACAGGGCGACTACACCTTC
TRBJ2-3	-	TRBD1	TRBV6-1	CASSDGQGTTQYF	TGTGCCAGCAGTGACGGACAGGGCACTACGCAGTATTTT
TRBJ1-5	-	-	TRBV5-1	CASSSGAGAYSNQPQHF	TGCGCCAGCAGCTCCGGGGCAGGGGCCTATAGCAATCAGCCCCAGCATTTT
TRBJ1-1	-	TRBD1	TRBV5-1	CASSLRGQGNTEAFF	TGCGCCAGCAGCTTGAGGGGACAGGGGAACACTGAAGCTTTCTTT
TRBJ1-2	-	-	TRBV6-2/TRBV6-3	CASSTPAGRGIGYHTF	TGTGCCAGCAGTACACCCGCTGGACGGGGTATTGGATACCACACCTTC
TRBJ1-2	-	TRBD1	TRBV5-6	CASSLTGGNGGYTF	TGTGCCAGCAGCTTGACAGGGGGCAATGGTGGCTACACCTTC
TRBJ1-1	-	TRBD1	TRBV14	CASNLLGQDGEAFF	TGTGCCAGCAACTTGCTCGGACAGGATGGTGAAGCTTTCTTT
TRBJ2-2	-	TRBD2	TRBV9	CASSVTSGGLSANTGELFF	TGTGCCAGCAGCGTGACTAGCGGGGGGCTTTCCGCGAACACCGGGGAGCTGTTTTTT
TRBJ1-2	-	-	TRBV29-1	CTTRTVAGYTF	TGCACTACGCGGACAGTCGCGGGCTACACCTTC
TRBJ1-6	-	-	TRBV7-2	CASSLGTYLPYNSPLHF	TGTGCCAGCAGCCTCGGGACTTATCTCCCTTATAATTCACCCCTCCACTTT
TRBJ1-1	once	TRBD1	TRBV19	CATPGQGQRRGRNTEAFF	TGTGCCACCCCGGGACAGGGCCAGCGACGGGGCCGGAACACTGAAGCTTTCTTT
TRBJ2-4	-	TRBD2	TRBV11-2	CASSSPLAGGPATKNIQYF	TGTGCCAGCAGCTCCCCACTAGCGGGGGGGCCGGCGACCAAAAACATTCAGTACTTC
TRBJ2-1	-	TRBD2	TRBV5-1	CASSRARLAEHNEQFF	TGCGCCAGCAGTAGAGCGAGACTAGCCGAGCACAATGAGCAGTTCTTC
TRBJ1-5	-	-	TRBV9	CASSSGGINQPQHF	TGTGCCAGCAGCTCGGGGGGGATCAATCAGCCCCAGCATTTT
TRBJ1-1	-	-	TRBV6-5	CASRFRDTEAFF	TGTGCCAGTAGATTCCGGGACACTGAAGCTTTCTTT
TRBJ2-2	-	-	TRBV4-1	CASSQDQAVFRYTGELFF	TGCGCCAGCAGCCAAGATCAGGCTGTTTTTAGGTACACCGGGGAGCTGTTTTTT
TRBJ2-1	-	TRBD2	TRBV5-4	CASSLYPVGGEQFF	TGTGCCAGCAGCTTGTACCCCGTCGGGGGGGAGCAGTTCTTC
TRBJ1-2	-	-	TRBV27	CASSFGSSGYGYTF	TGTGCCAGCAGTTTCGGCTCCTCGGGCTATGGCTACACCTTC